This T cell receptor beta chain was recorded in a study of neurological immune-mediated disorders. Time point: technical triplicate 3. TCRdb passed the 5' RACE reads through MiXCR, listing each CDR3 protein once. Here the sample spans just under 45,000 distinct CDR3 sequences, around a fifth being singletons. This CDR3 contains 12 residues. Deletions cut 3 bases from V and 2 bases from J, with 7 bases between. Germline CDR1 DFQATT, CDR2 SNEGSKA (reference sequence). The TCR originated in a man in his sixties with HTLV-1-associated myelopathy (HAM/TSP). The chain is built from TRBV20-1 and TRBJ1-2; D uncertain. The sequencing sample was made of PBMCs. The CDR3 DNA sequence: TGCAGTGCTAGCGAGGGAAACTATGGCTACACCTTC. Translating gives CSASEGNYGYTF.